The 22 T cell receptor beta chains below come from one sample, sequenced in a study of shared clonotypes between healthy human individuals. Assay: immunoSEQ multiplex PCR; the TCRdb copy retains only in-frame clones and omits some. Seen here are about 690,000 clones, 80% to 95% observed once, and the top ten hold less than 40%. Material: memory CD8+ T cells from PBMCs. The subset is: CD45RO+ cells pooled with CCR7-negative TemRA cells. The receptors were sampled from a man in his late teens or twenties in good health. Some clones in this sample may be carry-over from other donors' samples.

The genes are TRBV7-9 and TRBJ2-1; 14 bases map to TRBD2. The CDR3 covers 15 residues. V lost 5 bases, J lost 8 bases, and 5 bases stayed unmatched. The germline V gene has CDR1 SEHNR and CDR2 FQNEAQ (reference sequence). This CDR3 reads CASSPGTSGRHEQFF. The CDR3 DNA follows: TGTGCCAGCAGCCCGGGGACTAGCGGGAGACATGAGCAGTTCTTC.

This clone was seen just once. CDR3 sequence reads: CASRTGTEAFF. The CDR3 region has the DNA TGTGCCAGCAGGACAGGGACTGAAGCTTTCTTT. The chain couples TRBV6-1 to TRBJ1-1; the match to TRBD1 covers 7 bases. The CDR3 spans 11 residues. The V segment lost 6 bases and the J segment 5 bases; nucleotides outside the gene matches: 0. The germline gives CDR1 MNHNS, CDR2 SASEGT.

V is TRBV29-1 and J is TRBJ1-1; D is unclear. The V gene lost 5 bases and the J gene lost 0 bases, with 13 bases spanning the gap. Per germline, CDR1 SQVTM and CDR2 ANQGSEA. The CDR3 is made up of 14 amino acids. CDR3 residues: CSVPRGGMNTEAFF. The CDR3 nucleotides are TGCAGCGTTCCCCGAGGAGGGATGAACACTGAAGCTTTCTTT.

This chain links TRBV28 with TRBJ2-5; D gene unclear. The CDR3 is 18 residues long. V dropped 1 base and J dropped 4 bases, with 22 bases sitting between them. Germline V CDR1 and CDR2: MDHEN, SYDVKM. CDR3 sequence reads: CASSLLVAKGPLGETQYF. The CDR3 DNA reads as TGTGCCAGCAGTTTATTAGTGGCTAAGGGCCCTTTAGGAGAGACCCAGTACTTC.

This chain uses TRBV19 with TRBJ1-2; TRBD1 is a possible D gene (6 bases). The CDR3 runs 13 residues. The germline V gene has CDR1 LNHDA and CDR2 SQIVND (reference sequence). V lost 5 bases to trimming and J lost 3 bases, with 10 bases between them. CDR3 nucleotide sequence: TGTGCCAGTAGTCCGACAGGCGACTATGGCTACACCTTC. It specifies CASSPTGDYGYTF. The whole variable domain, remainder taken from reference TRBV19 and TRBJ1-2, is DGGITQSPKYLFRKEGQNVTLSCEQNLNHDAMYWYRQDPGQGLRLIYYSQIVNDFQKGDIAEGYSVSREKKESFPLTVTSAQKNPTAFYLCASSPTGDYGYTFGSGTRLTVV.

Comment on this clone: Within the sample, other DNA sequences also encode this same CDR3. This sequence joins TRBV14 and TRBJ2-7; D ambiguous. The CDR3 has 12 residues. Germline CDR1 reads SGHDN; CDR2 reads FVKESK. V dropped 2 bases and J dropped 5 bases, with 7 bases sitting between them. CDR3 DNA: TGTGCCAGCAGCCAAAGAGTCGACGAGCAGTACTTC. It specifies CASSQRVDEQYF.

The rearrangement joins TRBV4-3 to TRBJ2-1, with D tentatively TRBD2 (6 bases). The CDR3 totals 13 residues. Between the trimmed V and J ends, which lost 3 bases and 8 bases, there was a span of 11 bases. The germline V gene has CDR1 LGHNA and CDR2 YSLEER. DNA for the CDR3: TGCGCCAGCAGCCACAGTGGCGGGGATGAGCAGTTCTTC. Translated, it gives CASSHSGGDEQFF.

V and J are TRBV2 and TRBJ1-1, with D tentatively TRBD1 (6 bases). The CDR3 runs 14 residues. Germline values: CDR1 SNHLY, CDR2 FYNNEI. V was pared by 6 bases and J by 4 bases, with 15 bases between. The CDR3 protein is CASRDPTGSTEAFF. The CDR3 region has the DNA TGTGCCAGCAGGGACCCGACAGGATCCACTGAAGCTTTCTTT.

The V and J genes are TRBV29-1 and TRBJ1-1, with D possibly being TRBD1 (6 bases). The CDR3 consists of 15 residues. Deletions cut 1 base from V and 1 base from J, with 13 bases between. CDR1 is SQVTM, CDR2 ANQGSEA, per germline. CDR3 sequence (DNA): TGCAGCGTTGAAGGTGATAGGACAGAGAACACTGAAGCTTTCTTT. Protein: CSVEGDRTENTEAFF.

The chain uses TRBV27 and TRBJ2-1, with 7 bases fitting TRBD2. The CDR3 is 17 residues long. Looked up from germline, CDR1 is MNHEY and CDR2 is SMNVEV (reference sequence). The V gene end was trimmed by 3 bases and the J gene end by 6 bases; junction bases not matched to a gene: 14. Here the CDR3 DNA reads TGTGCCAGCAGTTTGGCCCCAGGAGGCGGGAGACCCAATGAGCAGTTCTTC. Translating it yields CASSLAPGGGRPNEQFF.

Worth noting for this clone: Other DNA sequences in the same sample also yield this CDR3. The V and J genes are TRBV9 and TRBJ2-2; D gene unclear. Germline CDR1 and CDR2: SGDLS and YYNGEE. Trimming took 0 bases from V and 4 from J, leaving 10 bases between them. This CDR3 spans 15 amino acids. The CDR3 sequence: CASSVGGSGTGELFF. In DNA, the CDR3 is TGTGCCAGCAGCGTAGGTGGCTCGGGCACCGGGGAGCTGTTTTTT.

The genes are TRBV4-1 and TRBJ2-3; a possible D gene is TRBD2 (6 bases). This CDR3 has 17 residues. Trimming pared 5 bases from V and 0 bases from J, leaving 18 bases between. Germline loops: CDR1 MGHRA, CDR2 YSYEKL. For the CDR3, the DNA is TGCGCCAGCAGCAACTCTAACGCGGGACGTAGCACAGATACGCAGTATTTT. This translates into CASSNSNAGRSTDTQYF.

This clone turned up a few times. V usage is TRBV27 and J usage is TRBJ1-5; 8 bases are a match to TRBD1. This CDR3 has 13 residues. Germline assignment: CDR1 MNHEY and CDR2 SMNVEV (reference sequence). After removal of 5 bases from V and 7 bases from J, the junction contained 4 bases not matched to a gene. For the CDR3, the DNA is TGTGCCAGCAGTGTGGACAGGGACCAGCCCCAGCATTTT. Protein: CASSVDRDQPQHF.

The V call is TRBV29-1, the J call TRBJ2-7; TRBD1 might be the D (7 bases). There are 15 residues in the CDR3. CDR1 SQVTM and CDR2 ANQGSEA come from the germline V gene. V was shortened by 7 bases and J by 5 bases, with 24 bases between the two germline ends. Written as DNA, the CDR3 is TGCAGCGCCGGGGGTTTAGGGGGCGCCCGGAACGAGCAGTACTTC. Translation: CSAGGLGGARNEQYF.

V usage is TRBV4-3 and J usage is TRBJ2-1, with TRBD2 matching 7 bases. The length of the CDR3 is 19 residues. V shed 1 base and J 1 base; nucleotides not matched to a gene: 13. Germline V gives CDR1 LGHNA, CDR2 YSLEER. The CDR3 nucleotides read TGCGCCAGCAGCCAAGTTCTAGATTTTGCGGGAGTATCCTACAATGAGCAGTTCTTC. It codes for CASSQVLDFAGVSYNEQFF.

The CDR3 bases are TGTGCCAGCAGCCTCAAGGAACGGAAGGGGAGAATCGGAGGACAGCCCCAGCATTTT. Residues: CASSLKERKGRIGGQPQHF. The V and J genes are TRBV21-1 and TRBJ1-5. TRBV21-1 is marked as a pseudogene. The CDR3 consists of 19 residues.

This sequence joins TRBV11-2 and TRBJ2-3, with 9 bases identical to TRBD1. Germline V gives CDR1 SGHAT, CDR2 FQNNGV. The V and J ends lost 4 bases and 2 bases, in that order; junction bases with no gene match: 7. The CDR3 covers 16 residues. CDR3 coding DNA: TGTGCCAGCAGCTCCGACAGGGGGATTTACACAGATACGCAGTATTTT. Its protein is CASSSDRGIYTDTQYF.

The V gene is TRBV29-1, the J gene TRBJ1-5, with 7 bases lining up with TRBD1. Germline V gene sequence: CDR1 SQVTM, CDR2 ANQGSEA. The V segment lost 0 bases and the J segment 4 bases; nucleotides outside the gene matches: 9. This CDR3 has 16 residues. CDR3 nucleotides: TGCAGCGTTGAAGATCCGGGCAGGGGGACGAATCAGCCCCAGCATTTT. The encoded protein is CSVEDPGRGTNQPQHF.

CDR3: CASSYSTGLGTEAFF. CDR3 DNA sequence: TGTGCCAGCAGTTACTCGACAGGGTTGGGCACTGAAGCTTTCTTT. The rearrangement links TRBV6-5 to TRBJ1-1, with 7 nucleotides matching TRBD1. Germline values: CDR1 MNHEY, CDR2 SVGAGI. With V trimmed by 0 bases and J by 4 bases, 5 bases remained unmatched. The CDR3 is 15 amino acids.

The chain couples TRBV11-2 to TRBJ1-5; D is uncertain. This CDR3 is built from 13 residues. CDR1 and CDR2 (germline): SGHAT, FQNNGV. Trimming shortened V by 1 base and J by 2 bases, and 3 bases separated the two germline ends. In DNA form, the CDR3 reads TGTGCCAGCAGCTTAGTCCGCAATCAGCCCCAGCATTTT. Translated, it gives CASSLVRNQPQHF.

The J gene is TRBJ2-7, the V gene TRBV29-1; no firm D call. Germline CDR1 reads SQVTM; CDR2 reads ANQGSEA. V lost 4 bases, J lost 0 bases, and 16 bases lay in between. The CDR3 covers 15 residues. CDR3 nucleotide sequence: TGCAGCGTTGGCGGTAGTACTAAATCCTCCTACGAGCAGTACTTC. As protein: CSVGGSTKSSYEQYF.

The CDR3 bases are TGCGCCAGCAGCTGGCCCCTAGCGGGAGGGCCTATCGGGGAGCTGTTTTTT. This encodes CASSWPLAGGPIGELFF. This rearrangement joins TRBV5-1 to TRBJ2-2, with 12 bases matching TRBD2. The CDR3 totals 17 residues. Germline-derived CDR1 and CDR2 are SGHRS and YFSETQ. Trimming at V came to 3 bases and at J to 7 bases, leaving 10 bases not matched to a gene.